This T cell receptor beta chain was obtained from a study of blood T cell repertoires in COVID-19. This clone showed up just once. Authors' processing steps: The authors estimated nucleated cell counts from reference gene primer amplification. Generated by immunoSEQ multiplex PCR, the TCRdb table keeps only in-frame clones and is missing some. V, J and clone size were drawn from that table, and D and trimming were deduced from the DNA. Among about 480,000 clones listed, more than 75% were seen once. The length of the CDR3 is 13 residues. V shed 7 bases and J shed 5 bases, with 15 bases lying between them. Germline V CDR1 and CDR2: SNHLY, FYNNEI.

This chain links TRBV2 with TRBJ2-7; D perhaps matches TRBD2 (6 bases). The sequence was obtained from a woman between 35 and 50 years old who had recovered from COVID-19. Sequenced input: PBMCs or T cells enriched from blood (not recorded which). For the CDR3, the DNA is TGTGCCAGCACGACCGGGACTGGTAACGAGCAGTACTTC. Protein: CASTTGTGNEQYF.